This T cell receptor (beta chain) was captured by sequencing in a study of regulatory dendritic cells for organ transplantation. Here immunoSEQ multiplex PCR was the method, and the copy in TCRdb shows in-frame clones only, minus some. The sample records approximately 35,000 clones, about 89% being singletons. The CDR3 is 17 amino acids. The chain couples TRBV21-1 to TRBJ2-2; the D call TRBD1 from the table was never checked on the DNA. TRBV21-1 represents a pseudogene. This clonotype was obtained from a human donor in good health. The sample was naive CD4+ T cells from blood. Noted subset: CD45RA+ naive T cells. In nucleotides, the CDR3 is TGTGCCAGCAGCAAAGCGGTCGGCAGGCTAAACACCGGGGAGCTGTTTTTT. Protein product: CASSKAVGRLNTGELFF.